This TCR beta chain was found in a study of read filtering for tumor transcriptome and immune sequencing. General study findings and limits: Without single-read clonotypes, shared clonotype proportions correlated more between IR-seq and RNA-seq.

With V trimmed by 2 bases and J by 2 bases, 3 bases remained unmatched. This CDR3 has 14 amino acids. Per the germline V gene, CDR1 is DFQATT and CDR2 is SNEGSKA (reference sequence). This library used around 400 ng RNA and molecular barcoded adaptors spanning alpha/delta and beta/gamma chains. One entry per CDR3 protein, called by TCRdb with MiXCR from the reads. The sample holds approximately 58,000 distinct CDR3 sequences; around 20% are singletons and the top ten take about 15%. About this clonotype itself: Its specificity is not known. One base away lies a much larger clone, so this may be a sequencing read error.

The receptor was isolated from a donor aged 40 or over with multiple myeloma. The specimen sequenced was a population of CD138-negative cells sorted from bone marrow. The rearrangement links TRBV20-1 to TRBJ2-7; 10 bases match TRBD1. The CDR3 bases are TGCAGTGCTAGATGGGACAGGGGACCCTACGAGCAGTACTTC. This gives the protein CSARWDRGPYEQYF.